The 22 T cell receptor beta chains given below trace back to one sample, sequenced in a study of T cells in Graves' hyperthyroidism and ophthalmopathy. The source material, RNA transcripts, was used to amplify TCR beta CDR3 regions. A set of HTBI primers served as the primers for a first-round RT-PCR of the TCR CDR3. Each CDR3 protein is one row after TCRdb ran MiXCR on the multiplex PCR reads. The sample carries 350,000 to 500,000 distinct CDR3 sequences, roughly 13% recorded once. The material sequenced was blood. The receptors shown here come from a woman under 30 with Graves' hyperthyroidism.

This clonotype appeared many times. The chain is built from TRBV6-1 and TRBJ1-5, with 10 bases that match TRBD1. V shed 5 bases, J shed 1 base, and the junction held 8 bases outside the gene matches. The CDR3 has 17 amino acids. Germline CDR1 is MNHNS and CDR2 is SASEGT. CDR3 DNA sequence: TGTGCCAGCAGTCAACGGACAGGGGGTGAGAGCAATCAGCCCCAGCATTTT. This codes for CASSQRTGGESNQPQHF.

This clonotype was seen only a few times. The gene calls are TRBV11-2 and TRBJ1-1; 12 bases align to TRBD1. V was pared by 1 base and J by 10 bases, with 7 bases of the junction left unmatched. Germline V gene sequence: CDR1 SGHAT, CDR2 FQNNGV. The CDR3 spans 15 residues. The DNA of the CDR3 is TGTGCCAGCAGCTTAGCTGGCGGGACAGGGGGCCCAGCTTTCTTT. Its protein product is CASSLAGGTGGPAFF.

This clonotype was observed at least ten times. The rearrangement uses TRBV27 and TRBJ2-1; D gene unclear. CDR1 and CDR2 from the germline V gene are MNHEY and SMNVEV (reference sequence). This CDR3 region has 17 residues. V gave up 0 bases and J gave up 2 bases, with 14 bases separating them. The CDR3 region is CASSLSRRTAAYNEQFF. The CDR3, as DNA: TGTGCCAGCAGTTTATCCCGAAGGACGGCTGCCTACAATGAGCAGTTCTTC.

The chain has TRBV27 and TRBJ1-5; no firm D call. Trimming stripped 4 bases from V and 1 base from J, with 8 bases between. CDR3 length equals 14 residues. Per the germline V gene, CDR1 is MNHEY and CDR2 is SMNVEV (reference sequence). CDR3 nucleotides: TGTGCCAGCAGTTCCCCCGACAGCAATCAGCCCCAGCATTTT. Amino acid sequence: CASSSPDSNQPQHF.

This clonotype came up a few times. V gene TRBV15 combines with J gene TRBJ2-7; the match to TRBD2 covers 7 bases. The J segment lost 1 base and the V segment lost 0 bases, leaving 6 bases of the junction unmatched. This CDR3 spans 16 amino acids. Per the germline V gene, CDR1 is LNHNV and CDR2 is YYDKDF (reference sequence). As DNA, the CDR3 is TGTGCCACCAGCAGAGAAGGGCTAGCGGTATCCTACGAGCAGTACTTC. It specifies CATSREGLAVSYEQYF.

In its sample, this clonotype was seen many times. The rearrangement uses TRBV28 and TRBJ2-3; 10 positions match TRBD1. The CDR3 totals 16 residues. The V gene end was trimmed by 2 bases and the J gene end by 3 bases; junction bases not matched to a gene: 5. Germline-derived CDR1 and CDR2 are MDHEN and SYDVKM. CDR3 sequence: CASSLVRTGGTDTQYF. In DNA, the CDR3 is TGTGCCAGCAGTTTAGTTCGGACAGGGGGGACAGATACGCAGTATTTT.

The rearrangement uses TRBV28 and TRBJ2-2; 8 bases match TRBD1. Germline assignment: CDR1 MDHEN and CDR2 SYDVKM. V trimming: 5 bases; J trimming: 6 bases; junction bases outside the gene matches: 14. This CDR3 has 17 residues. CDR3 sequence (DNA): TGTGCCAGCAGTCTACCAGGGGGCGTTGATTATTCCGGGGAGCTGTTTTTT. Encoded protein: CASSLPGGVDYSGELFF.

This clonotype was detected many times. The CDR3 sequence: CASSPGQGNSPLHF. CDR3 nucleotide sequence: TGCGCCAGCAGCCCGGGACAGGGTAATTCACCCCTCCACTTT. This chain uses TRBV5-1 with TRBJ1-6; 9 bases fit TRBD1. Germline CDR1 is SGHRS and CDR2 is YFSETQ. CDR3 size: 14 residues. Trimming at V came to 4 bases and at J to 6 bases, leaving 2 bases not matched to a gene. Combining the CDR3 with reference TRBV5-1 and TRBJ1-6 gives the whole variable domain KAGVTQTPRYLIKTRGQQVTLSCSPISGHRSVSWYQQTPGQGLQFLFEYFSETQRNKGNFPGRFSGRQFSNSRSEMNVSTLELGDSALYLCASSPGQGNSPLHFGNGTRLTVT.

This clonotype was counted many times. This CDR3 is CASSYGRRVGYNEQFF. The CDR3 DNA follows: TGTGCCAGCAGTTACGGCAGGCGGGTTGGATACAATGAGCAGTTCTTC. The chain couples TRBV6-6 to TRBJ2-1; D might be TRBD2 (5 bases). V gave up 2 bases and J gave up 4 bases, with 15 bases separating them. Germline loops: CDR1 MNHNY, CDR2 SVGAGI (reference sequence). The CDR3 is made up of 16 amino acids.

In regard to this clonotype: Given a much more abundant clone one base away, this may be a read error. The rearrangement joins TRBV2 to TRBJ2-3, with D tentatively TRBD1 or TRBD2 (5 bases each). Deletions cut 8 bases from V and 10 bases from J, with 13 bases between. The V gene's germline CDR1 is SNHLY and CDR2 FYNNEI. The CDR3 is made up of 11 amino acids. The CDR3 is CASALGDAQYF. CDR3 bases: TGTGCCAGCGCACTGGGGGATGCGCAGTATTTT.

This clonotype was found many times. Sequence at one end of the junction differs from germline and may be a read error. The chain joins TRBV13 to TRBJ2-7; 11 bases are shared with TRBD2. CDR3 size: 16 residues. CDR1 and CDR2 (germline): PRHDT, FYEKMQ (reference sequence). The CDR3 sequence: CASSIGLAGPSYEQYF. The CDR3 bases are TGTGCCAGCAGCATAGGACTAGCGGGCCCCTCCTACGAGCAGTACTTC.

In this sample, this clonotype turned up many times. V usage is TRBV6-4 and J usage is TRBJ2-1; 8 bases agree with TRBD2. The CDR3 runs to 16 residues. The V segment lost 0 bases and the J segment 1 base; nucleotides outside the gene matches: 2. Germline V gives CDR1 MRHNA, CDR2 SNTAGT. CDR3 in amino acids: CASSDSASGSYNEQFF. In DNA, the CDR3 is TGTGCCAGCAGTGACTCGGCTAGCGGGTCCTACAATGAGCAGTTCTTC.

This clonotype was detected a few times. The rearrangement joins TRBV25-1 to TRBJ2-2; tentatively, D is TRBD2 (7 bases). The length of the CDR3 is 16 residues. Germline loops: CDR1 MGHDK, CDR2 SYGVNS. The V end was cut by 6 bases, the J end by 5 bases, with 19 bases between. The CDR3 spells CASSPLGAGETGELFF. DNA of the CDR3: TGTGCCAGCAGCCCCCTGGGGGCGGGAGAGACCGGGGAGCTGTTTTTT.

This clonotype was seen repeatedly, ten times or more. The chain has TRBV28 and TRBJ2-3; the D call may be TRBD1 or TRBD2 (5 bases each). CDR3 size: 13 residues. Trimming took off 5 bases at V and 2 bases at J, with 8 bases between the two ends. The germline gives CDR1 MDHEN, CDR2 SYDVKM. The CDR3 is CASSGTNTDTQYF. DNA for the CDR3: TGTGCCAGCAGTGGGACCAACACAGATACGCAGTATTTT.

This clonotype was counted many times. The chain is built from TRBV6-1 and TRBJ2-1, with D possibly called TRBD1 or TRBD2 (5 bases each). The length of the CDR3 is 15 residues. Germline lookup yields CDR1 MNHNS and CDR2 SASEGT. V was pared by 3 bases and J by 3 bases, with 12 bases between. CDR3 amino acids: CASSDGGLDYNEQFF. CDR3 sequence (DNA): TGTGCCAGCAGTGATGGGGGTCTGGACTACAATGAGCAGTTCTTC.

The chain is built from TRBV20-1 and TRBJ1-4; no clear D gene. Germline values: CDR1 DFQATT, CDR2 SNEGSKA (reference sequence). The V and J ends lost 3 bases and 8 bases respectively, with 13 bases between them. The CDR3 consists of 13 residues. The CDR3 DNA follows: TGCAGTGCTAGTCGACCGGGGTTCGAAAAACTGTTTTTT. It translates to CSASRPGFEKLFF.

The chain combines TRBV9 with TRBJ1-1; unclear D gene. V was trimmed by 4 bases and J by 0 bases, leaving 10 bases between them. The germline V gene has CDR1 SGDLS and CDR2 YYNGEE. CDR3 length: 14 amino acids. CDR3: CASSNEPLNTEAFF. CDR3 DNA: TGTGCCAGCAGCAACGAGCCTCTGAACACTGAAGCTTTCTTT.

This clonotype was observed many times. V gene TRBV20-1 combines with J gene TRBJ2-7, with 7 bases aligning to TRBD2. CDR1 is DFQATT and CDR2 is SNEGSKA in the germline V gene (reference sequence). The trim removed 0 bases at V and 3 bases at J, leaving 5 bases unmatched. This CDR3 has 14 amino acids. The CDR3 sequence: CSARDLAELYEQYF. The CDR3 nucleotides read TGCAGTGCTAGAGATCTAGCGGAGCTCTACGAGCAGTACTTC.

There are a few counts of this clonotype. The CDR3 loop reads CAWSGGVGTEAFF. The CDR3 region has the DNA TGTGCCTGGAGTGGGGGGGTCGGCACTGAAGCTTTCTTT. The chain employs TRBV30 and TRBJ1-1; D might be TRBD1 (5 bases). The CDR3 runs to 13 residues. V was cut by 1 base and J by 4 bases, with 10 bases left in between. The germline CDR1 and CDR2 sequences are GTSNPN and SVGIG (reference sequence).

The CDR3 spells CASSLQWLSNEQFF. DNA of the CDR3: TGCGCCAGCAGCTTGCAATGGCTGAGCAATGAGCAGTTCTTC. This chain connects TRBV5-1 to TRBJ2-1; D unresolved. Germline V gene sequence: CDR1 SGHRS, CDR2 YFSETQ. This CDR3 contains 14 residues. Trimming shortened V by 1 base and J by 6 bases, and 11 bases separated the two germline ends.

This clonotype was detected many times. CDR3 nucleotide sequence: TGTGCCAGCAGCTTAGCGGCCGGGACAGGGGCGTACGAGCAGTACTTC. Its protein product is CASSLAAGTGAYEQYF. This chain connects TRBV7-6 to TRBJ2-7; 10 positions match TRBD1. Germline V gene lookup returns CDR1 SGHVS and CDR2 FNYEAQ. This CDR3 has 16 residues. After removal of 0 bases from V and 4 bases from J, the junction contained 6 bases not matched to a gene.

This clonotype came up many times. The rearrangement joins TRBV18 to TRBJ2-3; D possibly corresponds to TRBD2 (6 bases). The V gene's germline CDR1 is KGHSH and CDR2 LQKENI. V was shortened by 2 bases and J by 3 bases, with 15 bases between the two germline ends. The CDR3 is 16 amino acids. CDR3 loop: CASSPGTGVMTDTQYF. The CDR3 DNA follows: TGTGCCAGCTCACCAGGCACGGGAGTGATGACAGATACGCAGTATTTT.